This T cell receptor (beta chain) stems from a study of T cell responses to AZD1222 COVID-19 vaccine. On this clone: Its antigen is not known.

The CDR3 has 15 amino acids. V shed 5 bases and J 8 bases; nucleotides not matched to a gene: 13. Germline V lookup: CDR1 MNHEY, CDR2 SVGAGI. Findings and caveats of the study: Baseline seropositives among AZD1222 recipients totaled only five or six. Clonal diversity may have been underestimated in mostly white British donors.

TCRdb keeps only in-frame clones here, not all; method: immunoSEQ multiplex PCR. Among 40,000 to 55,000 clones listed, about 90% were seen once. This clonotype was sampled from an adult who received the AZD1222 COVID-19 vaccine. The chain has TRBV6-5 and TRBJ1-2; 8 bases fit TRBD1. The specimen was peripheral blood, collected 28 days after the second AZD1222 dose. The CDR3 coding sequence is TGTGCCAGCAGTAGGGGCACAGGGGGTGGTGTCGGCTACACCTTC. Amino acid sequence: CASSRGTGGGVGYTF.